The 16 T cell receptor beta chains below all came from one sample that was sequenced in a study of shared clonotypes between healthy human individuals. Naive CD8 cells comprised CD45RO-negative, CCR7-positively selected cells, excluding terminally differentiated effector memory CD45RA+ cells. Clones were sequenced by immunoSEQ multiplex PCR, and TCRdb holds only the in-frame ones, with some missing. The sample holds about 2 million clones, over 85% seen once. Sequenced sample: naive CD8+ T cells sorted from blood. The receptors were gathered from a man between 18 and 29 years old in good health.

The table lists this clone with a count of one. V gene TRBV19 combines with J gene TRBJ2-1; TRBD2 might be the D (5 bases). Trimming cost V 1 base and J 0 bases, with 10 bases left between them. CDR1 LNHDA and CDR2 SQIVND come from the germline V gene (reference sequence). This CDR3 spans 16 amino acids. CDR3 in amino acids: CASSIGRTASYNEQFF. CDR3 nucleotide sequence: TGTGCCAGTAGTATAGGGAGGACGGCCTCCTACAATGAGCAGTTCTTC.

The rearrangement links TRBV25-1 to TRBJ2-7, with D perhaps matching TRBD1 (6 bases). This CDR3 has 14 amino acids. Trimming took 3 bases from V and 6 from J, leaving 15 bases between them. CDR1 and CDR2 from the germline V gene are MGHDK and SYGVNS. The CDR3 DNA reads as TGTGCCAGCAGTGACCACAGGGATTTGGGCGAGCAGTACTTC. It specifies CASSDHRDLGEQYF.

The chain uses TRBV6-1 and TRBJ2-7; D unresolved. The CDR3 is 11 amino acids. CDR1 and CDR2 (germline): MNHNS, SASEGT. The V end was cut by 3 bases, the J end by 5 bases, with 5 bases between. The CDR3 reads CASSDPHEQYF. The CDR3 nucleotides read TGTGCCAGCAGTGACCCCCACGAGCAGTACTTC.

V and J are TRBV5-1 and TRBJ2-4; the match to TRBD2 covers 8 bases. The CDR3 spans 15 residues. The V and J ends lost 0 bases and 8 bases, in that order; junction bases with no gene match: 7. The germline gives CDR1 SGHRS, CDR2 YFSETQ. The CDR3, as DNA: TGCGCCAGCAGCTTGGGGGGACTAGAGATGGACATTCAGTACTTC. The encoded protein is CASSLGGLEMDIQYF.

The CDR3 region has the DNA TGTGCCAGCAGCTTCGATCAGGGGTGGGGTGACGCTTTCTTT. This gives the protein CASSFDQGWGDAFF. The chain uses TRBV7-2 and TRBJ1-1, with TRBD1 as a possible D gene (6 bases). The CDR3 covers 14 residues. V was cut by 3 bases and J by 11 bases, with 19 bases left in between. In germline, CDR1 is SGHTA, CDR2 FQGNSA.

This chain joins TRBV5-1 and TRBJ2-1, with a weak D call TRBD2 (6 bases). Trimming shortened V by 4 bases and J by 4 bases, and 21 bases separated the two germline ends. The CDR3 extends over 17 amino acids. Per germline, CDR1 SGHRS and CDR2 YFSETQ. CDR3 sequence (DNA): TGCGCCAGCAGCCCGGACCAGGGTAGCGGAAAATACAATGAGCAGTTCTTC. This codes for CASSPDQGSGKYNEQFF.

With respect to this clone: Additional DNA sequences in this sample encode the identical CDR3. The chain has TRBV27 and TRBJ1-5; no firm D call. Germline-derived CDR1 and CDR2 are MNHEY and SMNVEV (reference sequence). CDR3 size: 13 residues. With 3 bases removed from V and 2 bases from J, the gap between germline ends came to 5 bases. CDR3 residues: CASSFGGNQPQHF. The DNA of the CDR3 is TGTGCCAGCAGTTTTGGAGGCAATCAGCCCCAGCATTTT.

The chain employs TRBV7-2 and TRBJ1-1; tentatively, D is TRBD1 (5 bases). V was shortened by 1 base and J by 4 bases, with 7 bases between the two germline ends. Germline V CDR1 and CDR2: SGHTA, FQGNSA. The CDR3 runs to 13 residues. The CDR3 reads CASSLGRATEAFF. CDR3 in DNA: TGTGCCAGCAGCTTAGGCAGGGCCACTGAAGCTTTCTTT.

V gene TRBV5-6 combines with J gene TRBJ1-2, with 7 positions matching TRBD1. The CDR3 runs to 14 residues. Germline-derived CDR1 and CDR2 are SGHDT and YYEEEE. The V segment lost 2 bases and the J segment 6 bases; nucleotides outside the gene matches: 7. CDR3 protein: CASSFNRGSDGYTF. CDR3 DNA sequence: TGTGCCAGCAGCTTTAACAGGGGCTCTGATGGCTACACCTTC.

V usage is TRBV5-1 and J usage is TRBJ2-1, with D hard to call. V was pared by 0 bases and J by 5 bases, with 12 bases between. This CDR3 has 15 amino acids. Germline V gene sequence: CDR1 SGHRS, CDR2 YFSETQ. The CDR3 nucleotides are TGCGCCAGCAGCTTGGCCGAGGTACCCGACAATGAGCAGTTCTTC. Protein product: CASSLAEVPDNEQFF.

The V call is TRBV5-4, the J call TRBJ2-1, with D perhaps matching TRBD2 (6 bases). V dropped 6 bases and J dropped 8 bases, with 12 bases sitting between them. This CDR3 is built from 12 residues. Germline assignment: CDR1 SGHNT and CDR2 YYREEE (reference sequence). The CDR3 DNA follows: TGTGCCAGCACCGAAGCGGGCCATGAGCAGTTCTTC. As protein: CASTEAGHEQFF. Supplemented by reference TRBV5-4 and TRBJ2-1, the full variable domain reads ETGVTQSPTHLIKTRGQQVTLRCSSQSGHNTVSWYQQALGQGPQFIFQYYREEENGRGNFPPRFSGLQFPNYSSELNVNALELDDSALYLCASTEAGHEQFFGPGTRLTVL.

Details on this clone: A junction boundary mismatches the germline segment, possibly from a read error. V is TRBV7-7 and J is TRBJ2-1; D is undetermined. Germline V gene lookup returns CDR1 SSHAT and CDR2 FNYEAQ (reference sequence). The CDR3 is 16 residues long. The CDR3 protein is CASSLDVKGPYNEQFF. CDR3 sequence (DNA): TGTGCTAGCAGCTTAGATGTAAAAGGCCCCTACAATGAGCAGTTCTTC. Full variable domain (rest looked up from reference TRBV7-7 and TRBJ2-1): GAGVSQSPRYKVTKRGQDVTLRCDPISSHATLYWYQQALGQGPEFLTYFNYEAQPDKSGLPSDRFSAERPEGSISTLTIQRTEQRDSAMYRCASSLDVKGPYNEQFFGPGTRLTVL.

V and J are TRBV28 and TRBJ1-1; 9 nucleotides line up with TRBD1. The CDR3 is 14 residues long. From germline, CDR1 is MDHEN and CDR2 SYDVKM. J gave up 2 bases and V 9 bases, and 7 bases lay outside the gene matches. CDR3 loop: CASTDRGANTEAFF. Written as DNA, the CDR3 is TGTGCCAGTACGGACAGGGGCGCTAACACTGAAGCTTTCTTT.

The chain combines TRBV27 with TRBJ2-5; the match to TRBD2 covers 10 bases. V was pared by 8 bases and J by 0 bases, with 3 bases of the junction left unmatched. Germline V gene lookup returns CDR1 MNHEY and CDR2 SMNVEV (reference sequence). The CDR3 runs 14 residues. In nucleotides, the CDR3 is TGTGCCAGCGGGCTAGCGGGGGACCAAGAGACCCAGTACTTC. Encoded protein: CASGLAGDQETQYF.

CDR3 coding DNA: TGCGCCAGCAGCCATGGTTTGTCAGCGGGGACTAACTATGGCTACACCTTC. It translates to CASSHGLSAGTNYGYTF. J is TRBJ1-2 and V is TRBV4-1; D not resolved. With 3 bases removed from V and 0 bases from J, the gap between germline ends came to 17 bases. This CDR3 contains 17 residues. CDR1 is MGHRA, CDR2 YSYEKL, per germline.

This chain uses TRBV6-1 with TRBJ1-5; no definite D call. This CDR3 has 12 amino acids. Trimming took 3 bases from V and 5 from J, leaving 5 bases between them. Looked up from germline, CDR1 is MNHNS and CDR2 is SASEGT. Here the CDR3 DNA reads TGTGCCAGCAGTGATGCGTATCAGCCCCAGCATTTT. This codes for CASSDAYQPQHF.